The clone carrying this T cell receptor (beta chain) was seen only a few times. TCRdb ran MiXCR on the RT-PCR reads and lists one entry per CDR3 protein. The table includes 550,000 to 600,000 distinct CDR3 sequences, approximately 10% detected once. The sample originates from a study of response to subunit inactivated influenza vaccine. Germline V gives CDR1 SGHRS, CDR2 YFSETQ. The V end was cut by 5 bases, the J end by 3 bases, with 11 bases between. CDR3 size: 13 residues. The V call is TRBV5-1, the J call TRBJ2-5, with D uncertain. The sequencing used PBMCs from blood, collected on the day of vaccination. The source of this sequence is a man aged 50-59 years who received an inactivated influenza vaccine. The CDR3 DNA reads TGCGCCAGCAGACCAATGTGGGAAGAGACCCAGTACTTC. Translating it yields CASRPMWEETQYF.